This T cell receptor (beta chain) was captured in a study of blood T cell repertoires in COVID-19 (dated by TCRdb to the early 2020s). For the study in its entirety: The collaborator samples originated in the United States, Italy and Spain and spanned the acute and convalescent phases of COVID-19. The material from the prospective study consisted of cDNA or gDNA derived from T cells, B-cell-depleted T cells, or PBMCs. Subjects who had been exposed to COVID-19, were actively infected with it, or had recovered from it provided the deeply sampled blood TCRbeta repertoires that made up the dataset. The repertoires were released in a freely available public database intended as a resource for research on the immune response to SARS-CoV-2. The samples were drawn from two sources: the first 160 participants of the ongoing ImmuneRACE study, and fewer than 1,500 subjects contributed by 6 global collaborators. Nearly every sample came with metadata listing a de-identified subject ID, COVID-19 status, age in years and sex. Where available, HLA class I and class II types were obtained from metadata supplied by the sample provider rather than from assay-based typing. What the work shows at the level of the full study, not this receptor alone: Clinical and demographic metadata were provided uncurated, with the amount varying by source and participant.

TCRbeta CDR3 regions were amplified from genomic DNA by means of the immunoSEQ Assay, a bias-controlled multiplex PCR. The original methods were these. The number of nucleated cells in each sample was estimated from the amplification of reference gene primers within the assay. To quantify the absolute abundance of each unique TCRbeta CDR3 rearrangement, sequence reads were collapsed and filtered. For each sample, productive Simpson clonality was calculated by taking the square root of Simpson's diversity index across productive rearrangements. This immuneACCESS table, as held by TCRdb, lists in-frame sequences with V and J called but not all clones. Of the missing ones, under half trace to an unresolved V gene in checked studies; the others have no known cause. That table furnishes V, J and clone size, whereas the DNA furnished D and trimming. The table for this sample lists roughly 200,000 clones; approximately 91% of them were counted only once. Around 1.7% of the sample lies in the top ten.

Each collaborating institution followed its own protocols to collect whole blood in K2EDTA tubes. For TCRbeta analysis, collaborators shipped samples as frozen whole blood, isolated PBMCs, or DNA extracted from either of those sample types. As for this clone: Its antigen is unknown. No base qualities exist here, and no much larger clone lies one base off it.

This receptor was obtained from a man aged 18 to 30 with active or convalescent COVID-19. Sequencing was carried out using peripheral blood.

The CDR3 protein: CASSLRPGQTYEQYF. The nucleotide sequence reads as follows: TGTGCCAGCAGTTTACGTCCGGGACAGACCTACGAGCAGTACTTC. The chain is assembled from TRBV27 and TRBJ2-7; 7 middle bases align to TRBD1. V is pruned by 2 bases and J by 2 bases, leaving 6 bases of the junction without a gene match. The cysteine opens and the phenylalanine closes a CDR3 of 15 amino acids. CDR3 DNA is the only sequence kept; it has 45 bases, read in frame from the first base. The germline V gene (reference sequence) specifies MNHEY as CDR1 and SMNVEV as CDR2.